Each of the 20 T cell receptor beta chains below was sequenced from the same sample in a study of blood T cell repertoires in COVID-19 (TCRdb year 2020). The library was made by the immunoSEQ multiplex PCR assay. TCRdb obtained this table from immuneACCESS and retained in-frame rearrangements with V and J assigned. These tables miss some clones; where compared with another copy, unresolved V genes account for less than half of the shortfall, and the remainder is unexplained. For this sample the table gives hundreds of thousands of clones, of which under 95% were detected only once. The ten biggest clones cover 2.5% to 4% of the sample. Sequenced: peripheral blood. These receptors were taken from a young woman who had recovered from COVID-19.

The chain joins TRBV2 to TRBJ2-7, with 8 bases lining up with TRBD1. The junction had 7 bases not matched to a gene; V was cut back by 3 bases and J by 3 bases. The V gene's germline CDR1 is SNHLY and CDR2 FYNNEI. CDR3 size: 15 residues. As DNA, the CDR3 is TGTGCCAGCAGTGAGGGGACAGGAAGGCTCTACGAGCAGTACGTC. Its translation: CASSEGTGRLYEQYV.

V is TRBV7-2 and J is TRBJ2-5; the D gene is possibly TRBD2 (6 bases). The germline CDR1 and CDR2 sequences are SGHTA and FQGNSA. The CDR3 contains 14 residues. V shed 1 base and J shed 5 bases, with 11 bases lying between them. The DNA for the CDR3 is TGTGCCAGCAGCTTAGTGGGAGGAATGGAGACCCAGTACTTC. Protein sequence: CASSLVGGMETQYF.

The V and J genes are TRBV7-2 and TRBJ1-1, with D maybe TRBD1 (6 bases). The CDR3 spans 18 residues. V lost 0 bases and J 3 bases, leaving 20 bases between the germline ends. Germline-derived CDR1 and CDR2 are SGHTA and FQGNSA. CDR3 amino acids: CASSLATGTTRGHTEAFF. CDR3 sequence (DNA): TGTGCCAGCAGCTTAGCCACAGGGACTACTCGAGGGCACACTGAAGCTTTCTTT.

The genes are TRBV12-1 and TRBJ2-3; the DNA was not used to check the table's D call, TRBD2. TRBV12-1 is a pseudogene locus. The length of the CDR3 is 15 residues. The CDR3 region is CASSTKTTSTDTQYF. The CDR3 DNA reads as TGTGCCAGCAGCACGAAGACTACTAGCACAGATACGCAGTATTTT.

The gene calls are TRBV6-5 and TRBJ1-4; D is unresolved. V was clipped by 5 bases and J by 5 bases, with 6 bases between them. Per the germline V gene, CDR1 is MNHEY and CDR2 is SVGAGI. The CDR3 runs to 12 residues. In DNA, the CDR3 is TGTGCCAGCAGTCGACTCAATGAAAAACTGTTTTTT. It codes for CASSRLNEKLFF.

The chain recombines TRBV29-1 with TRBJ1-4; TRBD1 matches 7 bases. This CDR3 spans 15 amino acids. Germline lookup yields CDR1 SQVTM and CDR2 ANQGSEA. With V trimmed by 6 bases and J by 4 bases, 11 bases remained unmatched. The CDR3 DNA is TGCAGCGTCCGAGCACAGGGGCCGTTTAATGAAAAACTGTTTTTT. Translating it yields CSVRAQGPFNEKLFF.

V and J are TRBV6-2 or TRBV6-3 and TRBJ1-5; no clear D gene. V gave up 5 bases and J gave up 1 base, with 9 bases separating them. The CDR3 contains 14 residues. Per germline, CDR1 MNHEY and CDR2 SVGEGT. The CDR3 is CASSTRLSNQPQHF. As DNA, the CDR3 is TGTGCCAGCAGTACGAGACTAAGCAATCAGCCCCAGCATTTT.

The J gene is TRBJ1-1, the V gene TRBV7-2; D is possibly TRBD1 (5 bases). The CDR3 contains 14 residues. Trimming left V 5 bases short and J 5 bases short, with 15 bases between. Germline V lookup: CDR1 SGHTA, CDR2 FQGNSA. CDR3 sequence (DNA): TGTGCCAGCAGCCGGGGGACCGCCTGGACTGAAGCTTTCTTT. This gives the protein CASSRGTAWTEAFF.

The rearrangement uses TRBV7-8 and TRBJ2-5; 16 bases align to TRBD2. Germline V gene data show CDR1 as SGHVS and CDR2 as FQNEAQ. The V segment lost 5 bases and the J segment 3 bases; nucleotides outside the gene matches: 18. The CDR3 runs to 21 residues. CDR3 amino acids: CASSRLPGLAGGPEVKETQYF. CDR3 DNA sequence: TGTGCCAGCAGCCGGCTTCCGGGACTAGCGGGAGGGCCGGAGGTAAAAGAGACCCAGTACTTC.

The gene calls are TRBV29-1 and TRBJ1-2; D is undetermined. CDR1 SQVTM and CDR2 ANQGSEA come from the germline V gene. The CDR3 spans 11 residues. With 4 bases removed from V and 6 bases from J, the gap between germline ends came to 9 bases. DNA for the CDR3: TGCAGCGTTGTAGGCGGGGATGGCTACACCTTC. Protein sequence: CSVVGGDGYTF.

This rearrangement joins TRBV12-3 or TRBV12-4 to TRBJ1-6; D perhaps matches TRBD1 (5 bases). The V gene lost 5 bases and the J gene lost 8 bases, with 7 bases spanning the gap. The CDR3 covers 12 residues. CDR3 protein: CASSQGDSPLHF. CDR3 in DNA: TGTGCCAGCAGTCAGGGTGATTCACCCCTCCACTTT.

V usage is TRBV29-1 and J usage is TRBJ1-2; D might be TRBD1 (5 bases). Trimming stripped 3 bases from V and 4 bases from J, with 9 bases between. The length of the CDR3 is 12 residues. The germline V gene has CDR1 SQVTM and CDR2 ANQGSEA. The CDR3: CSVDPGIYGYTF. For the CDR3, the DNA is TGCAGCGTTGACCCAGGGATCTATGGCTACACCTTC.

The chain employs TRBV14 and TRBJ1-1, with 8 bases matching TRBD1. Germline V lookup: CDR1 SGHDN, CDR2 FVKESK. Losses at the gene ends were 4 bases for V and 0 bases for J; bases not matched to a gene: 13. This CDR3 has 18 amino acids. The CDR3 sequence: CASSPIRTGNPLNTEAFF. CDR3 DNA sequence: TGTGCCAGCAGCCCCATCAGGACAGGGAATCCCTTGAACACTGAAGCTTTCTTT.

The J gene is TRBJ1-1, the V gene TRBV7-2; TRBD1 agrees at 8 bases. Germline CDR1 SGHTA, CDR2 FQGNSA. V was clipped by 5 bases and J by 2 bases; unmatched bases: 10. The CDR3 loop spans 16 amino acids. The CDR3 sequence is CASSLSPGQANTEAFF. The CDR3 bases are TGTGCCAGCAGCCTATCTCCGGGACAGGCTAACACTGAAGCTTTCTTT.

V gene TRBV12-3 or TRBV12-4 combines with J gene TRBJ1-1; TRBD1 matches 7 bases. Trimming at V came to 5 bases and at J to 4 bases, leaving 4 bases not matched to a gene. CDR3 length equals 13 residues. The CDR3 region has the DNA TGTGCCAGCAGTAGCAGACAGGGCACTGAAGCTTTCTTT. Its protein is CASSSRQGTEAFF.

This chain uses TRBV6-6 with TRBJ2-1, with D unresolved. Trimming took 9 bases from V and 4 from J, leaving 16 bases between them. CDR1 and CDR2 (germline): MNHNY, SVGAGI (reference sequence). CDR3 length equals 14 residues. CDR3 loop: CASQVDGIYNEQFF. DNA for the CDR3: TGTGCCAGTCAAGTTGATGGCATTTACAATGAGCAGTTCTTC.

This chain uses TRBV11-1 with TRBJ1-6; no clear D. Germline V gene data show CDR1 as SGHAT and CDR2 as FQDESV (reference sequence). The germline V and J ends were trimmed by 8 bases and 8 bases, with 10 bases remaining between them. The CDR3 contains 12 residues. The CDR3 protein is CASAVNHSPLHF. CDR3 bases: TGTGCCAGCGCGGTAAACCATTCACCCCTCCACTTT.

V gene TRBV9 combines with J gene TRBJ1-6; D may be TRBD1 (5 bases). Germline V gives CDR1 SGDLS, CDR2 YYNGEE. The V end lost 3 bases, the J end lost 0 bases, and 13 bases lay between the germline ends. The CDR3 is 17 residues long. DNA of the CDR3: TGTGCCAGCAGCGAGGGGCTGTCCCGCTCCTATAATTCACCCCTCCACTTT. It yields the protein CASSEGLSRSYNSPLHF.

The gene calls are TRBV19 and TRBJ2-3, with D maybe TRBD2 (5 bases). The germline gives CDR1 LNHDA, CDR2 SQIVND (reference sequence). This CDR3 comprises 15 residues. V was cut by 3 bases and J by 10 bases, with 20 bases left in between. Written as DNA, the CDR3 is TGTGCCAGTAGTATCAAGGCGGGCTCCCTCTGGGCGCAGTATTTT. Protein sequence: CASSIKAGSLWAQYF.

V and J are TRBV19 and TRBJ1-5; unclear D gene. The CDR3 covers 14 residues. Trimming stripped 11 bases from V and 0 bases from J, with 14 bases between. Germline-derived CDR1 and CDR2 are LNHDA and SQIVND (reference sequence). CDR3 in amino acids: CAGSDFYSNQPQHF. DNA for the CDR3: TGTGCCGGGTCCGACTTCTATAGCAATCAGCCCCAGCATTTT.